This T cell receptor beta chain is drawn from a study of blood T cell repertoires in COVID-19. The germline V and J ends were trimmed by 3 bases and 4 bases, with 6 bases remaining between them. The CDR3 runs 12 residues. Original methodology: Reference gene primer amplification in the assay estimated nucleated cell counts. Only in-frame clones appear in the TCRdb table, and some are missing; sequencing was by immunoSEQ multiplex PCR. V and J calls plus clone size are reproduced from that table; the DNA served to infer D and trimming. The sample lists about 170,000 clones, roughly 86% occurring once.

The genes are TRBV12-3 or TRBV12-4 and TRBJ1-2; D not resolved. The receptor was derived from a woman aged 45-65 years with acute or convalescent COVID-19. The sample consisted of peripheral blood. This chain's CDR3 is CASSFRSYGYTF. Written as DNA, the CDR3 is TGTGCCAGCAGTTTCAGGTCCTATGGCTACACCTTC.